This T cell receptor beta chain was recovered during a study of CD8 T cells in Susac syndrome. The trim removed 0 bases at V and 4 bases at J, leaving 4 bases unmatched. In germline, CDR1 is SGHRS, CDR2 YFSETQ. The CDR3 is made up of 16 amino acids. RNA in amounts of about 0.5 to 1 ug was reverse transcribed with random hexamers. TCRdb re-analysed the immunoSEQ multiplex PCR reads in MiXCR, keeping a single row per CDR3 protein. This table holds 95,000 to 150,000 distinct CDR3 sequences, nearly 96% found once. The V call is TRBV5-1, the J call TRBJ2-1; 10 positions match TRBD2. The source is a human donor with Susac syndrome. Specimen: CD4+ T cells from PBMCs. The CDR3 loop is CASSLVLAGGYNEQFF. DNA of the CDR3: TGCGCCAGCAGCTTGGTTTTAGCGGGAGGATACAATGAGCAGTTCTTC.